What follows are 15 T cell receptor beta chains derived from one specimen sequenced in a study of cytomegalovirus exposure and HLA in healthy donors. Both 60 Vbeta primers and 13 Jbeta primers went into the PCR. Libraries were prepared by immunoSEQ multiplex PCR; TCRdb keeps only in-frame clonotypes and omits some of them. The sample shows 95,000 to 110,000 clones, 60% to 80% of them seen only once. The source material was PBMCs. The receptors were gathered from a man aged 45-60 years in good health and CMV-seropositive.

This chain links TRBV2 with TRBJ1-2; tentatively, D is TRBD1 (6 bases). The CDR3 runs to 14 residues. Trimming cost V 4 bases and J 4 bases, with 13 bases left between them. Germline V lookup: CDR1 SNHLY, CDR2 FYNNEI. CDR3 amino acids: CASSGKGQSYGYTF. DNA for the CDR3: TGTGCCAGCAGTGGCAAAGGACAGAGCTATGGCTACACCTTC.

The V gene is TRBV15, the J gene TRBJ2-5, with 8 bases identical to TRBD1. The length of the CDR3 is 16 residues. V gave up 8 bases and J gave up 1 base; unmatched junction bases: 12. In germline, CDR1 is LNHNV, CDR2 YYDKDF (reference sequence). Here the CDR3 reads CATAKDRGRVQETQYF. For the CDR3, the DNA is TGTGCCACCGCTAAAGACAGGGGAAGAGTCCAAGAGACCCAGTACTTC. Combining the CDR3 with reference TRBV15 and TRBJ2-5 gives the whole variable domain DAMVIQNPRYQVTQFGKPVTLSCSQTLNHNVMYWYQQKSSQAPKLLFHYYDKDFNNEADTPDNFQSRRPNTSFCFLDIRSPGLGDTAMYLCATAKDRGRVQETQYFGPGTRLLVL.

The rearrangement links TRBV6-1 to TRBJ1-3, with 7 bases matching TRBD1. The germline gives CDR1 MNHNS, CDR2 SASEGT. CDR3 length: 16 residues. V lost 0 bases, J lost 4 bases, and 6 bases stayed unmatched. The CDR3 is CASSEAGQGGGNTIYF. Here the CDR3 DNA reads TGTGCCAGCAGTGAAGCAGGGCAGGGGGGCGGAAACACCATATATTTT.

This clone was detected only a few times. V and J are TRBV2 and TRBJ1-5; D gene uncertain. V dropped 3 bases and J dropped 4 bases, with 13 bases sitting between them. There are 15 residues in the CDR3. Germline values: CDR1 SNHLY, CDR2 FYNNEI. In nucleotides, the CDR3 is TGTGCCAGCAGTGATGGCCCTGACTGGAATCAGCCCCAGCATTTT. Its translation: CASSDGPDWNQPQHF.

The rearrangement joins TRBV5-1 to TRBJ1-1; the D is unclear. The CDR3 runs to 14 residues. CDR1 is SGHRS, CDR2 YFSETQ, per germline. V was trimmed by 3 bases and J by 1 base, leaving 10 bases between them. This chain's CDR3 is CASSSSTGNTEAFF. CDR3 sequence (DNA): TGCGCCAGCAGCTCCTCGACGGGGAACACTGAAGCTTTCTTT.

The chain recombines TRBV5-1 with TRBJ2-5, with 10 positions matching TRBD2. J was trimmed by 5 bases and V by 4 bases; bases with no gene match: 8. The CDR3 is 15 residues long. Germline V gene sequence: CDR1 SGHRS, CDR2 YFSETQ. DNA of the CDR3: TGCGCCAGCAGCAGTACTAGCGGGATCGGCGAGACCCAGTACTTC. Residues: CASSSTSGIGETQYF.

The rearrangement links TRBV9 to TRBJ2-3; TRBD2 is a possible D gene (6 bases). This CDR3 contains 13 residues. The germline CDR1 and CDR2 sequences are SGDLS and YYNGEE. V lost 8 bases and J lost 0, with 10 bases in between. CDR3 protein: CASGGTSTDTQYF. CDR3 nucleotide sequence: TGTGCCAGTGGGGGGACTAGCACAGATACGCAGTATTTT.

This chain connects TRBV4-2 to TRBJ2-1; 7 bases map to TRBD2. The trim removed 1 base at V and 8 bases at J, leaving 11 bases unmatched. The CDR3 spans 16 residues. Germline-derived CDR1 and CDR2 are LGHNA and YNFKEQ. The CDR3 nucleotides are TGTGCCAGCAGCCAAGTCGGGACTACACGAGAATATGAGCAGTTCTTC. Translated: CASSQVGTTREYEQFF.

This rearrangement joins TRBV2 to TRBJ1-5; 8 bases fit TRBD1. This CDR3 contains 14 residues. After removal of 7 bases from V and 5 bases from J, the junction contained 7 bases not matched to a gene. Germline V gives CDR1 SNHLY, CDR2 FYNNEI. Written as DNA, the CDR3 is TGTGCCAGCACCCCAGACAGGGGCCATCAGCCCCAGCATTTT. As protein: CASTPDRGHQPQHF. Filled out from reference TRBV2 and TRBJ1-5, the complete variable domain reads EPEVTQTPSHQVTQMGQEVILRCVPISNHLYFYWYRQILGQKVEFLVSFYNNEISEKSEIFDDQFSVERPDGSNFTLKIRSTKLEDSAMYFCASTPDRGHQPQHFGDGTRLSIL.

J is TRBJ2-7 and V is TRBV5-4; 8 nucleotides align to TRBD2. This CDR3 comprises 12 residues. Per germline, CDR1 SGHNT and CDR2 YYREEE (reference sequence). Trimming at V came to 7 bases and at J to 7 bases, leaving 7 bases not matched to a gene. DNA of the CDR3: TGTGCCAGCCGCCCCCCGGGAGGGGAGCAGTACTTC. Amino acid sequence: CASRPPGGEQYF.

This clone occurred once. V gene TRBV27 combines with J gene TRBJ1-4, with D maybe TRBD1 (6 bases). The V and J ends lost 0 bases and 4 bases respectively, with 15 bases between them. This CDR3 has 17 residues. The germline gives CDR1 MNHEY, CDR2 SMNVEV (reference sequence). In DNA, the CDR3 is TGTGCCAGCAGTTTATCGGGAGGGGGGGCAAATAATGAAAAACTGTTTTTT. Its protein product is CASSLSGGGANNEKLFF.

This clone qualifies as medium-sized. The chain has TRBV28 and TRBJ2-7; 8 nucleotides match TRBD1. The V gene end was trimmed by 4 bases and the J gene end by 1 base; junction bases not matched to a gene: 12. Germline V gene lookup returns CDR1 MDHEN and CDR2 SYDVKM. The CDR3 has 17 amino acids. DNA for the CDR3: TGTGCCAGCAGTTGGGGTATTTCACAGGGGGTTTCCTACGAGCAGTACTTC. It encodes CASSWGISQGVSYEQYF.

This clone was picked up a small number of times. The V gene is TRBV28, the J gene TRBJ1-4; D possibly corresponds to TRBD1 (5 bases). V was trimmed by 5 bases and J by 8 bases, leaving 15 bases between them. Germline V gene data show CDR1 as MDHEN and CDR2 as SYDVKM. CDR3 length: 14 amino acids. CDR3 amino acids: CASSVAGTLEKLFF. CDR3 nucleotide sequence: TGTGCCAGCAGTGTCGCCGGGACTTTAGAAAAACTGTTTTTT. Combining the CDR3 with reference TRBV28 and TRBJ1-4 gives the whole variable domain DVKVTQSSRYLVKRTGEKVFLECVQDMDHENMFWYRQDPGLGLRLIYFSYDVKMKEKGDIPEGYSVSREKKERFSLILESASTNQTSMYLCASSVAGTLEKLFFGSGTQLSVL.

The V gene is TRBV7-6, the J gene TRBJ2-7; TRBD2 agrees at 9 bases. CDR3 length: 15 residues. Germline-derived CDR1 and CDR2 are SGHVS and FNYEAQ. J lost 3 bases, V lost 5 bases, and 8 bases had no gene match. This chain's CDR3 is CASSNRLAAYYEQYF. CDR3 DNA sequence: TGTGCCAGCAGCAACCGACTAGCGGCATACTACGAGCAGTACTTC.

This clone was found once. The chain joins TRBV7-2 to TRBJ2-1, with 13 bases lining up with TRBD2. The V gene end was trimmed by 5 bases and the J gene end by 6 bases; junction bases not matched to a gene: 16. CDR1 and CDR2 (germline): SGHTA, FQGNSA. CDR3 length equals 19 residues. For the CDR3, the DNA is TGTGCCAGCAGCCTCAGACTAGCGGGAGGAGAAAGGGTTGCCAATGAGCAGTTCTTC. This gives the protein CASSLRLAGGERVANEQFF.